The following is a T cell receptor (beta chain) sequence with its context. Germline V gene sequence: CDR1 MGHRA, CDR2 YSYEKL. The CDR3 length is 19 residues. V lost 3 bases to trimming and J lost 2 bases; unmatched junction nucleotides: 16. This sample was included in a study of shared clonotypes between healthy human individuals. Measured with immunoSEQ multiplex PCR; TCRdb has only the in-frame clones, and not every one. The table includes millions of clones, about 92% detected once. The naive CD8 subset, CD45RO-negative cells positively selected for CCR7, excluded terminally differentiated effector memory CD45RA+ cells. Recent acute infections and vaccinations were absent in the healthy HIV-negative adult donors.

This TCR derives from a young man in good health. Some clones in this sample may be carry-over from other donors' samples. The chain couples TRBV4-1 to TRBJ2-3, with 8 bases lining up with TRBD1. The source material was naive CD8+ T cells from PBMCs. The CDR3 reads CASSHPLGRDRRNTDTQYF. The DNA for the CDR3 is TGCGCCAGCAGCCACCCACTGGGACGGGACAGGCGTAACACAGATACGCAGTATTTT.